This entry lists 32 T cell receptor beta chains sequenced from one sample in a study of CD8+CD57+ T cells in acquired aplastic anemia. Both TCR beta VDJ combination and CDR3 sequence profiling were carried out. Genomic DNA was the template for this profiling. Via MiXCR, TCRdb re-called the reads, giving one row per CDR3 protein. This table has a few hundred thousand distinct CDR3 sequences, roughly 61% appearing once. In patients chosen for sequencing, flow cytometry had shown CD8+CD57+ cell expansion. Sample: sorted CD4+, CD8+, or CD8+CD57+ T cells (not recorded which) from PBMCs. The source of these receptors is a human donor with aplastic anemia.

The chain has TRBV7-8 and TRBJ1-5; 7 bases fit TRBD1. J lost 2 bases, V lost 4 bases, and 5 bases had no gene match. Germline assignment: CDR1 SGHVS and CDR2 FQNEAQ. This CDR3 is 15 amino acids long. The CDR3 region has the DNA TGTGCCAGCAGCTCTCGACAGGGCGGCAATCAGCCCCAGCATTTT. Translating gives CASSSRQGGNQPQHF. Full variable domain (remainder filled in from reference TRBV7-8 and TRBJ1-5): GAGVSQSPRYKVAKRGQDVALRCDPISGHVSLFWYQQALGQGPEFLTYFQNEAQLDKSGLPSDRFFAERPEGSVSTLKIQRTQQEDSAVYLCASSSRQGGNQPQHFGDGTRLSIL.

This clonotype was observed at least ten times. The CDR3 DNA sequence: TGCGCCAGCAGCTTGGCGGGGGACGGGAATGAAAAACTGTTTTTT. It codes for CASSLAGDGNEKLFF. The J gene is TRBJ1-4, the V gene TRBV5-1; perhaps TRBD1 as D (5 bases). The CDR3 runs 15 residues. CDR1 and CDR2 from the germline V gene are SGHRS and YFSETQ. Trimming shortened V by 0 bases and J by 5 bases, and 11 bases separated the two germline ends.

The gene calls are TRBV11-3 and TRBJ2-7; the D gene is possibly TRBD1 (7 bases). V lost 5 bases and J 2 bases, leaving 13 bases between the germline ends. This CDR3 is built from 14 residues. Germline CDR1 SGHNT, CDR2 YENEEA. CDR3 sequence reads: CASSPQGGPYEQYF. CDR3 DNA sequence: TGTGCCAGCAGCCCTCAGGGGGGACCCTACGAGCAGTACTTC. Supplemented by reference TRBV11-3 and TRBJ2-7, the full variable domain reads EAGVVQSPRYKIIEKKQPVAFWCNPISGHNTLYWYLQNLGQGPELLIRYENEEAVDDSQLPKDRFSAERLKGVDSTLKIQPAELGDSAVYLCASSPQGGPYEQYFGPGTRLTVT.

The rearrangement links TRBV9 to TRBJ2-3; a weak D match, TRBD1 (5 bases). The V end was cut by 4 bases, the J end by 4 bases, with 19 bases between. CDR3 length: 16 residues. Germline CDR1 reads SGDLS; CDR2 reads YYNGEE. CDR3 sequence (DNA): TGTGCCAGCAGCTCTGGACCGACAGATTGGGCAGATACGCAGTATTTT. This translates into CASSSGPTDWADTQYF.

A word on this clonotype: At one of its ends the junction is not consistent with the germline gene, which may arise from a read error. This chain joins TRBV18 and TRBJ1-1, with no clear D. Per the germline V gene, CDR1 is KGHSH and CDR2 is LQKENI. CDR3 length: 12 amino acids. The CDR3 nucleotides are TGTGCCAGCTCAGACTTGAACACTGAAGCTCTCTTT. Translation: CASSDLNTEALF.

V gene TRBV10-3 combines with J gene TRBJ2-7; the match to TRBD1 covers 10 bases. The V gene end was trimmed by 7 bases and the J gene end by 0 bases; junction bases not matched to a gene: 6. CDR3 length: 15 amino acids. Per the germline V gene, CDR1 is ENHRY and CDR2 is SYGVKD. CDR3 coding DNA: TGTGCCATCACCAAGGGACAGGGGAACTCCTACGAGCAGTACTTC. Translated: CAITKGQGNSYEQYF.

The chain is built from TRBV10-3 and TRBJ2-1, with D unresolved. Per the germline V gene, CDR1 is ENHRY and CDR2 is SYGVKD. Deletions cut 11 bases from V and 7 bases from J, with 18 bases between. The CDR3 loop spans 13 amino acids. CDR3 DNA sequence: TGTGCCGCCCGAAACACCCCGGGTAATGAGCAGTTCTTC. Its translation is CAARNTPGNEQFF.

This clonotype was counted many times. The CDR3 region has the DNA TGTGCCAGCAGCCCGACGGGATTCAATCAGCCCCAGCATTTT. Protein product: CASSPTGFNQPQHF. The chain has TRBV2 and TRBJ1-5; D is unclear. The CDR3 is 14 residues long. Germline lookup yields CDR1 SNHLY and CDR2 FYNNEI. Trimming removed 6 bases from V and 3 bases from J, with 12 bases in between.

This chain links TRBV12-3 or TRBV12-4 with TRBJ2-5, with D tentatively TRBD1 (6 bases). The CDR3 spans 14 residues. Trimming took off 5 bases at V and 3 bases at J, with 13 bases between the two ends. CDR3 region: CASSDPEGEETQYF. For the CDR3, the DNA is TGTGCCAGCAGTGATCCAGAGGGGGAAGAGACCCAGTACTTC.

This clonotype was seen ten or more times. The chain links TRBV4-1 to TRBJ1-4; 9 bases line up with TRBD1. Germline trimming cut 4 bases from V and 5 bases from J; bases unmatched to any gene: 5. Germline V gene data show CDR1 as MGHRA and CDR2 as YSYEKL. The CDR3 contains 15 residues. CDR3 protein: CASSRLGTGNEKLFF. The DNA of the CDR3 is TGCGCCAGCAGCCGCCTCGGGACAGGGAATGAAAAACTGTTTTTT.

Ten or more counts support this clonotype. The gene calls are TRBV19 and TRBJ1-2; no clear D. The length of the CDR3 is 15 residues. Trimming removed 7 bases at V and 3 bases at J, with 18 bases between. CDR1 and CDR2 from the germline V gene are LNHDA and SQIVND (reference sequence). CDR3 DNA: TGTGCCAGTAAGATCGGGGTTTTAACTCACTATGGCTACACCTTC. Its translation: CASKIGVLTHYGYTF.

The rearrangement links TRBV5-1 to TRBJ1-2, with D possibly matching TRBD1 (5 bases). Germline loops: CDR1 SGHRS, CDR2 YFSETQ. CDR3 length: 13 amino acids. V gave up 6 bases and J gave up 2 bases, with 11 bases separating them. This chain's CDR3 is CASTGDSNYGYTF. CDR3 nucleotide sequence: TGCGCCAGCACGGGTGACAGCAACTATGGCTACACCTTC.

This clonotype was counted at least ten times. This chain connects TRBV19 to TRBJ1-2, with 7 bases matching TRBD1. Germline V CDR1 and CDR2: LNHDA, SQIVND (reference sequence). V trimming: 7 bases; J trimming: 7 bases; junction bases outside the gene matches: 12. The CDR3 is 14 amino acids. The DNA of the CDR3 is TGTGCCAGTACCTTACAGACAGGGCAAGGTGGCTACACCTTC. This codes for CASTLQTGQGGYTF.

Only a few counts were recorded for this clonotype. The CDR3, as DNA: TGCAGTGCTAGTCTCCTAGCGGGAGTCGGCGAGCAGTACTTC. It codes for CSASLLAGVGEQYF. This chain joins TRBV20-1 and TRBJ2-7; 10 positions agree with TRBD2. Germline assignment: CDR1 DFQATT and CDR2 SNEGSKA (reference sequence). The CDR3 consists of 14 residues. Trimming removed 3 bases from V and 6 bases from J; junction bases left unmatched: 8.

The sample holds a few counts of this clonotype. The chain has TRBV20-1 and TRBJ1-6; D is possibly TRBD1 (5 bases). CDR3 size: 13 residues. The germline CDR1 and CDR2 sequences are DFQATT and SNEGSKA (reference sequence). V shed 3 bases and J shed 7 bases, with 10 bases lying between them. CDR3 nucleotides: TGCAGTGCTAGTGGGGGTGGGAATTCACCCCTCCACTTT. Its translation is CSASGGGNSPLHF.

This clonotype was seen a few times. The chain employs TRBV29-1 and TRBJ2-3; the D is unclear. The V end lost 4 bases, the J end lost 4 bases, and 9 bases lay between the germline ends. Germline CDR1 reads SQVTM; CDR2 reads ANQGSEA. The CDR3 is 12 residues long. The CDR3 DNA sequence: TGCAGCGTTGTATCCAGTGCAGATACGCAGTATTTT. Protein: CSVVSSADTQYF.

The genes are TRBV2 and TRBJ2-7, with D unclear. This CDR3 has 12 residues. Per the germline V gene, CDR1 is SNHLY and CDR2 is FYNNEI. Trimming removed 5 bases from V and 4 bases from J, with 9 bases in between. This CDR3 reads CASSPRTYEQYF. Here the CDR3 DNA reads TGTGCCAGCAGTCCGCGGACGTACGAGCAGTACTTC.

The chain carries TRBV20-1 and TRBJ2-1, with 7 bases identical to TRBD2. V lost 7 bases and J lost 2; bases outside the gene matches: 11. The CDR3 runs 15 residues. The germline gives CDR1 DFQATT, CDR2 SNEGSKA (reference sequence). CDR3 residues: CSVRELAGAYNEQFF. CDR3 DNA: TGCAGTGTTCGGGAGCTCGCGGGAGCCTACAATGAGCAGTTCTTC.

This clonotype was counted many times. V is TRBV5-6 and J is TRBJ2-3, with D tentatively TRBD1 (6 bases). The germline V gene has CDR1 SGHDT and CDR2 YYEEEE. Trimming removed 0 bases at V and 2 bases at J, with 10 bases between. The CDR3 extends over 15 amino acids. The CDR3 DNA reads as TGTGCCAGCAGCTTGGTTGGGGGCGCCACAGATACGCAGTATTTT. The encoded protein is CASSLVGGATDTQYF.

The V and J genes are TRBV9 and TRBJ1-6; tentatively, D is TRBD1 (5 bases). CDR3 size: 14 residues. Germline CDR1 and CDR2: SGDLS and YYNGEE. V lost 5 bases to trimming and J lost 9 bases, with 15 bases between them. CDR3 bases: TGTGCCAGCAGTATAGCGGGGGGGAGTTCACCCCTCCACTTT. Translated, it gives CASSIAGGSSPLHF.

In this sample, this clonotype turned up once. The rearrangement links TRBV19 to TRBJ1-1, with 9 bases aligning to TRBD1. V was pared by 3 bases and J by 5 bases, with 4 bases of the junction left unmatched. The CDR3 is 14 amino acids. CDR1 is LNHDA, CDR2 SQIVND, per germline (reference sequence). The CDR3 sequence is CASSMGQGRTEAFF. In nucleotides, the CDR3 is TGTGCCAGTAGTATGGGACAGGGACGGACTGAAGCTTTCTTT.

V gene TRBV6-1 combines with J gene TRBJ2-3; weak D call: TRBD2 (5 bases). The CDR3 consists of 13 residues. Germline values: CDR1 MNHNS, CDR2 SASEGT. V lost 6 bases to trimming and J lost 4 bases, with 11 bases between them. CDR3 residues: CASRGVRPDTQYF. The CDR3 nucleotides read TGTGCCAGCAGGGGAGTTAGGCCAGATACGCAGTATTTT.

A word on this clonotype: A much larger clone lies one base from this, so it may be a read error. This chain connects TRBV27 to TRBJ1-2; D might be TRBD1 (5 bases). In germline, CDR1 is MNHEY, CDR2 SMNVEV (reference sequence). This CDR3 region has 17 residues. The DNA for the CDR3 is TGTGCCGGCAGCGCGGGATCGGGACGTGGGTTTTCGCATGGCTACACCTTC. Amino acid sequence: CAGSAGSGRGFSHGYTF.

This chain uses TRBV12-3 or TRBV12-4 with TRBJ1-5; 9 positions agree with TRBD1. The CDR3 is made up of 15 amino acids. V trimming: 4 bases; J trimming: 3 bases; junction bases outside the gene matches: 4. CDR3 in amino acids: CASSYDRGDNQPQHF. DNA of the CDR3: TGTGCCAGCAGTTACGACAGGGGGGACAATCAGCCCCAGCATTTT.

The gene calls are TRBV5-1 and TRBJ2-7; D unresolved. The V and J ends lost 0 bases and 2 bases respectively, with 12 bases between them. Germline assignment: CDR1 SGHRS and CDR2 YFSETQ. The CDR3 has 15 residues. CDR3 bases: TGCGCCAGCAGCTTGGATCGGAGCAGCACCTACGAGCAGTACTTC. This sequence encodes CASSLDRSSTYEQYF.

This sequence joins TRBV7-2 and TRBJ2-5; 9 bases are shared with TRBD1. The CDR3 contains 18 residues. CDR1 SGHTA and CDR2 FQGNSA come from the germline V gene. The J segment lost 7 bases and the V segment lost 4 bases, leaving 19 bases of the junction unmatched. The CDR3 coding sequence is TGTGCCAGCAGCTCATACGAAAGGACCACAGGGGGCACGCGGACCCAGTACTTC. This encodes CASSSYERTTGGTRTQYF.

This rearrangement joins TRBV19 to TRBJ1-2, with D perhaps matching TRBD1 (5 bases). The CDR3 consists of 14 residues. Germline V gene data show CDR1 as LNHDA and CDR2 as SQIVND (reference sequence). Trimming cost V 7 bases and J 7 bases, with 19 bases left between them. The CDR3 sequence is CASTSYSGALGYTF. The CDR3 bases are TGTGCCAGTACCTCATACAGCGGGGCGCTTGGCTACACCTTC.

As regards this clonotype: At one end the junction does not follow the germline gene, possibly because of a read error. This chain uses TRBV7-8 with TRBJ2-1; TRBD2 matches 8 bases. The CDR3 consists of 14 residues. Germline V gives CDR1 SGHVS, CDR2 FQNEAQ. For the CDR3, the DNA is TGTGTCAGCAGCCCCCGGGAGGGCCGTAATGGGCAGTTCTTC. Protein: CVSSPREGRNGQFF. Looking up the rest from reference TRBV7-8 and TRBJ2-1 gives the full variable domain: GAGVSQSPRYKVAKRGQDVALRCDPISGHVSLFWYQQALGQGPEFLTYFQNEAQLDKSGLPSDRFFAERPEGSVSTLKIQRTQQEDSAVYLCVSSPREGRNGQFFGPGTRLTVL.

This clonotype has at least ten counts. The CDR3 sequence: CASSHLGQSYSYEQYF. The CDR3 DNA reads as TGTGCCAGCAGCCATTTGGGACAGTCGTACTCCTACGAGCAGTACTTC. V usage is TRBV7-9 and J usage is TRBJ2-7; the match to TRBD1 covers 7 bases. CDR3 length equals 16 residues. Germline CDR1 SEHNR, CDR2 FQNEAQ (reference sequence). The V gene end was trimmed by 5 bases and the J gene end by 0 bases; junction bases not matched to a gene: 10.

The chain recombines TRBV29-1 with TRBJ2-1; the match to TRBD1 covers 7 bases. The germline CDR1 and CDR2 sequences are SQVTM and ANQGSEA. There are 13 residues in the CDR3. The J segment lost 5 bases and the V segment lost 7 bases, leaving 8 bases of the junction unmatched. CDR3 sequence reads: CSAKTGHDNEQFF. DNA of the CDR3: TGCAGCGCAAAGACAGGGCATGACAATGAGCAGTTCTTC.

The table lists this clonotype with many counts. This chain connects TRBV11-3 to TRBJ2-7; 12 bases map to TRBD2. Germline V gives CDR1 SGHNT, CDR2 YENEEA. This CDR3 contains 16 residues. The V gene end was trimmed by 3 bases and the J gene end by 1 base; junction bases not matched to a gene: 4. CDR3 coding DNA: TGTGCCAGCAGCTTGGGAGGACTAGCGGGGTCCTACGAGCAGTACTTC. As protein: CASSLGGLAGSYEQYF.

This clonotype was seen many times. The chain employs TRBV14 and TRBJ1-5; D might be TRBD1 (6 bases). V lost 1 base, J lost 2 bases, and 18 bases lay in between. The CDR3 is made up of 18 amino acids. In germline, CDR1 is SGHDN, CDR2 FVKESK. In DNA, the CDR3 is TGTGCCAGCAGCCAAGCCCCCGTGGGCAGGGGTGGCAATCAGCCCCAGCATTTT. Translated, it gives CASSQAPVGRGGNQPQHF.